Below are 28 T cell receptor beta chains sequenced from a single sample in a study of molecular identifiers for immune sequencing clone quantification. In TCRdb, the PCR reads were re-called with MiXCR into one record per CDR3 protein. The sample comprises 85,000 to 90,000 distinct CDR3 sequences, around 19% of which are singletons, and about 0.85% rests with the top ten. Sample: naive CD8+ T cells from blood, with Jurkat cell RNA spiked in. Indicated subset: FACS-sorted CD8+CD4-CCR7+CD45RA+ naive T cells. Every receptor here comes from a human donor in good health. Some libraries in this study had Jurkat cell RNA spiked in.

With regard to this clonotype: The conserved phenylalanine or tryptophan normally closing the CDR3 is absent here, so this likely arose from a read error. This chain links TRBV20-1 with TRBJ2-3; 7 nucleotides agree with TRBD1. With the DNA end fitting TRBJ1-5 better, the J assignment may be wrong. The germline CDR1 and CDR2 sequences are DFQATT and SNEGSKA (reference sequence). This CDR3 has 17 amino acids. CDR3 coding DNA: TGCAGTGCTCCCGAGGGACTAGCGGGGGGAGGGACAGATACGCAGCATCTT. This encodes CSAPEGLAGGGTDTQHL.

This clonotype was picked up many times. The V gene is TRBV7-8, the J gene TRBJ1-1; 8 bases agree with TRBD1. Germline V CDR1 and CDR2: SGHVS, FQNEAQ. Trimming cost V 4 bases and J 2 bases; bases outside gene matches: 9. CDR3 length: 16 amino acids. CDR3 coding DNA: TGTGCCAGCAGCTCAGGGGGCAGCTTTCCCAACACTGAAGCTTTCTTT. It is translated as CASSSGGSFPNTEAFF.

This clonotype has at least ten counts. The chain carries TRBV5-1 and TRBJ1-2, with TRBD1 matching 7 bases. Germline V gene lookup returns CDR1 SGHRS and CDR2 YFSETQ. CDR3 length: 15 amino acids. The J segment lost 2 bases and the V segment lost 0 bases, leaving 4 bases of the junction unmatched. The CDR3 loop is CASSLGGQINYGYTF. In DNA form, the CDR3 reads TGCGCCAGCAGCTTGGGGGGACAGATCAACTATGGCTACACCTTC.

This clonotype was seen many times. V usage is TRBV2 and J usage is TRBJ2-2; D possibly corresponds to TRBD2 (5 bases). Germline assignment: CDR1 SNHLY and CDR2 FYNNEI. V dropped 4 bases and J dropped 7 bases, with 22 bases sitting between them. This CDR3 has 17 residues. CDR3 nucleotide sequence: TGTGCCAGCAGTGGCTCTCGCGGGCAGGCCCAGGACGGGGAGCTGTTTTTT. Its translation is CASSGSRGQAQDGELFF. Drawing the rest from reference TRBV2 and TRBJ2-2, the complete variable domain is EPEVTQTPSHQVTQMGQEVILRCVPISNHLYFYWYRQILGQKVEFLVSFYNNEISEKSEIFDDQFSVERPDGSNFTLKIRSTKLEDSAMYFCASSGSRGQAQDGELFFGEGSRLTVL.

About this clonotype: A much larger clonotype is one base distant, so this may be a read error. The chain's CDR3 is CASTPYHGTQGEYSNQPQHF. CDR3 nucleotides: TGTGCCAGCACCCCATACCACGGGACACAGGGAGAGTATAGCAATCAGCCCCAGCATTTT. V usage is TRBV6-2 or TRBV6-3 and J usage is TRBJ1-5, with D maybe TRBD1 (6 bases). CDR1 is MNHEY and CDR2 is SVGEGT in the germline V gene. The CDR3 is 20 residues long. Trimming stripped 7 bases from V and 0 bases from J, with 28 bases between.

This clonotype was detected ten times or more. This chain joins TRBV29-1 and TRBJ1-5, with D tentatively TRBD1 (5 bases). The germline V gene encodes CDR1 SQVTM and CDR2 ANQGSEA. Trimming stripped 5 bases from V and 0 bases from J, with 17 bases between. This CDR3 comprises 16 residues. CDR3 in amino acids: CSVSGALTYSNQPQHF. The CDR3, as DNA: TGCAGCGTTTCCGGGGCCCTAACTTATAGCAATCAGCCCCAGCATTTT.

Concerning this clonotype itself: A read error is possible here, since a much larger clone lies one base away. The genes are TRBV6-6 and TRBJ2-2; D unresolved. The CDR3 has 15 residues. With 7 bases removed from V and 6 bases from J, the gap between germline ends came to 18 bases. CDR1 is MNHNY, CDR2 SVGAGI, per germline (reference sequence). The DNA for the CDR3 is TGTGCCAGCATGAACTACCTCGATAACGCCGGGGAGCTGTTTTTT. Translated, it gives CASMNYLDNAGELFF.

This clonotype was found a few times. The genes are TRBV19 and TRBJ1-2; D is ambiguous. Germline V gene lookup returns CDR1 LNHDA and CDR2 SQIVND (reference sequence). The germline V and J ends were trimmed by 6 bases and 8 bases, with 7 bases remaining between them. The CDR3 runs to 10 residues. Written as DNA, the CDR3 is TGTGCCAGTAGCGCGGGAGGCTACACCTTC. Translating gives CASSAGGYTF.

The sample holds many counts of this clonotype. The DNA for the CDR3 is TGTGCCAGCAGTTTCGGGTCCCGACCCCCGGCCGAGCAGTACTTC. Its protein is CASSFGSRPPAEQYF. V is TRBV27 and J is TRBJ2-7; no reliable D call. The CDR3 is 15 amino acids. With 3 bases removed from V and 6 bases from J, the gap between germline ends came to 18 bases. Germline V CDR1 and CDR2: MNHEY, SMNVEV (reference sequence).

This clonotype was seen many times. The chain links TRBV12-3 or TRBV12-4 to TRBJ1-2; D is ambiguous. V gave up 3 bases and J gave up 5 bases, with 13 bases separating them. This CDR3 spans 14 amino acids. CDR3 amino acids: CASSFVGQTYGYTF. The DNA for the CDR3 is TGTGCCAGCAGTTTCGTTGGCCAGACATATGGCTACACCTTC.

There are many counts of this clonotype. The genes are TRBV15 and TRBJ2-1; D remains ambiguous. The V gene lost 1 base and the J gene lost 0 bases, with 19 bases spanning the gap. Germline CDR1 LNHNV, CDR2 YYDKDF (reference sequence). The CDR3 spans 19 residues. The CDR3 coding sequence is TGTGCCACCAGCAGAGTTGGCCCAATTACGGAAAGCTCCTACAATGAGCAGTTCTTC. Protein product: CATSRVGPITESSYNEQFF.

In regard to this clonotype: A read error is possible here, since a much larger clone lies one base away. The J gene is TRBJ1-2, the V gene TRBV7-9; 10 bases agree with TRBD1. The CDR3 has 16 residues. Germline CDR1 and CDR2: SEHNR and FQNEAQ (reference sequence). Trimming took 1 base from V and 3 from J; bases not matched to a gene: 5. The CDR3 nucleotides read TGTGCCAGCAGCTTAGTCGACAGGGGGCTGGACTATGGCTACACCTTC. Its protein is CASSLVDRGLDYGYTF.

This clonotype was detected only a few times. Possible read error: a much larger clone is one base away. The gene calls are TRBV12-3 or TRBV12-4 and TRBJ2-7; TRBD2 might be the D (5 bases). CDR3 length: 13 residues. As DNA, the CDR3 is TGTGCCTGCAGTTTACTAGACTCCTACGAGCAGTACTTC. It translates to CACSLLDSYEQYF.

This clonotype was counted at least ten times. The chain recombines TRBV7-8 with TRBJ1-2, with 8 bases lining up with TRBD1. The germline V gene encodes CDR1 SGHVS and CDR2 FQNEAQ. The CDR3 length is 15 residues. The ends lost 5 bases at V and 8 bases at J; junction bases unmatched: 13. The chain's CDR3 is CASSPSAGGAAGYTF. The CDR3 DNA follows: TGTGCCAGCAGCCCAAGCGCAGGGGGCGCGGCAGGCTACACCTTC. Using reference TRBV7-8 and TRBJ1-2 for the parts outside the CDR3, the full variable domain is GAGVSQSPRYKVAKRGQDVALRCDPISGHVSLFWYQQALGQGPEFLTYFQNEAQLDKSGLPSDRFFAERPEGSVSTLKIQRTQQEDSAVYLCASSPSAGGAAGYTFGSGTRLTVV.

This clonotype was found many times. The chain joins TRBV6-2 or TRBV6-3 to TRBJ2-7, with 10 bases lining up with TRBD2. The junction had 6 bases not matched to a gene; V was cut back by 6 bases and J by 4 bases. The CDR3 consists of 14 residues. Germline V gene lookup returns CDR1 MNHEY and CDR2 SVGEGT. This chain's CDR3 is CASSQREGFYEQYF. The CDR3 nucleotides are TGTGCCAGCAGCCAGCGGGAGGGGTTTTACGAGCAGTACTTC.

The sample holds many counts of this clonotype. The chain carries TRBV28 and TRBJ2-2, with unresolved D. Germline loops: CDR1 MDHEN, CDR2 SYDVKM. The CDR3 runs 14 residues. Trimming cost V 3 bases and J 1 base, with 6 bases left between them. The CDR3 sequence: CASSLTGNTGELFF. In DNA, the CDR3 is TGTGCCAGCAGTTTGACGGGGAACACCGGGGAGCTGTTTTTT.

V gene TRBV6-2 or TRBV6-3 combines with J gene TRBJ2-3, with TRBD2 matching over 7 bases. J lost 2 bases, V lost 6 bases, and 11 bases had no gene match. CDR1 and CDR2 (germline): MNHEY, SVGEGT. This CDR3 contains 16 residues. CDR3 sequence reads: CASRLPSGDFTDTQYF. In DNA form, the CDR3 reads TGTGCCAGCAGACTACCTAGCGGAGACTTCACAGATACGCAGTATTTT.

There are many counts of this clonotype. The rearrangement uses TRBV9 and TRBJ2-5; 9 bases are a match to TRBD2. Germline assignment: CDR1 SGDLS and CDR2 YYNGEE. This CDR3 comprises 16 residues. Germline trimming cut 3 bases from V and 5 bases from J; bases unmatched to any gene: 11. The CDR3 region is CASSGGTSSIGETQYF. The DNA for the CDR3 is TGTGCCAGCAGCGGGGGGACTAGCAGTATTGGGGAGACCCAGTACTTC. The full variable domain, its missing parts supplied by reference TRBV9 and TRBJ2-5, is DSGVTQTPKHLITATGQRVTLRCSPRSGDLSVYWYQQSLDQGLQFLIQYYNGEERAKGNILERFSAQQFPDLHSELNLSSLELGDSALYFCASSGGTSSIGETQYFGPGTRLLVL.

Of note for this clonotype: A read error may be the cause here, since a much bigger clone is one base away. This chain connects TRBV7-9 to TRBJ2-5; 8 bases agree with TRBD1. This CDR3 is built from 14 residues. The germline CDR1 and CDR2 sequences are SEHNR and FQNEAQ (reference sequence). The CDR3 bases are TGTACCAGCAGCTTCTCGACAGGGGTTGAGACCCAGTACTTC. Its translation: CTSSFSTGVETQYF.

This clonotype has a count of ten or more. This rearrangement joins TRBV12-3 or TRBV12-4 to TRBJ1-5; a weak D match, TRBD1 (6 bases). The CDR3 spans 12 residues. The V and J ends lost 5 bases and 12 bases respectively, with 14 bases between them. CDR3: CASSLTGQIQHF. The CDR3 DNA is TGTGCCAGCAGTCTTACGGGACAAATCCAGCATTTT.

This clonotype was seen ten or more times. The chain carries TRBV14 and TRBJ2-7; possible D gene TRBD1, 5 bases. The CDR3 extends over 14 amino acids. Germline lookup yields CDR1 SGHDN and CDR2 FVKESK. V lost 0 bases and J lost 3, with 9 bases in between. CDR3 DNA sequence: TGTGCCAGCAGCCAAGATTGGGGCGGCTACGAGCAGTACTTC. Protein product: CASSQDWGGYEQYF.

As concerns this clonotype: Sequence at one end of the junction differs from germline and may be a read error. This chain connects TRBV27 to TRBJ2-7; D unresolved. CDR1 and CDR2 from the germline V gene are MNHEY and SMNVEV (reference sequence). This CDR3 spans 11 amino acids. CDR3 sequence (DNA): TGTGCCAGCAGCCTTGGCGGCGAGCAGCACTTC. Translated, it gives CASSLGGEQHF.

This clonotype has a handful of counts. A clone one base away is much larger, so this may be a read error. V gene TRBV19 combines with J gene TRBJ2-3, with D perhaps TRBD2 (6 bases). Germline V CDR1 and CDR2: LNHDA, SQIVND (reference sequence). Trimming left V 5 bases short and J 6 bases short, with 15 bases between. The CDR3 totals 14 residues. In DNA form, the CDR3 reads TGTGCCAGTAGTGACGGGACTCCGCCGGATACGCAGTATTTT. The encoded protein is CASSDGTPPDTQYF.

In regard to this clonotype: This clone may be a read error of a much larger clone one base away. As the CDR3 is not closed by the conserved phenylalanine or tryptophan, this likely results from a read error. The chain combines TRBV12-3 or TRBV12-4 with TRBJ1-1, with D hard to call. Trimming stripped 1 base from V and 0 bases from J, with 9 bases between. This CDR3 has 15 amino acids. The DNA of the CDR3 is TGTGCCAGCAGTTTAGGGGGAAACATGAACACTGAAGCTTTCTCT. Its protein is CASSLGGNMNTEAFS.

This clonotype was seen many times. The chain is built from TRBV11-2 and TRBJ2-1; either TRBD1 or TRBD2 may fit D (5 bases each). The CDR3 is 19 amino acids. With 2 bases removed from V and 3 bases from J, the gap between germline ends came to 23 bases. Germline CDR1 SGHAT, CDR2 FQNNGV. CDR3 loop: CASSLWAPPLGENYNEQFF. CDR3 nucleotides: TGTGCCAGCAGCTTATGGGCTCCCCCTCTAGGGGAGAACTACAATGAGCAGTTCTTC.

Remarks on this clonotype: Just one base apart from a much larger clone, this may be a read error. The chain recombines TRBV5-1 with TRBJ2-2; possibly TRBD1 or TRBD2 for D (5 bases each). This CDR3 contains 15 residues. Germline CDR1 and CDR2: SGHRS and YFSETQ. The CDR3 sequence is CAGSYRDRYTGELFF. DNA of the CDR3: TGCGCCGGCAGCTACCGGGACCGATACACCGGGGAGCTGTTTTTT.

In this sample, this clonotype turned up many times. This chain links TRBV7-2 with TRBJ2-1; D not certain. In germline, CDR1 is SGHTA, CDR2 FQGNSA. The V end lost 1 base, the J end lost 6 bases, and 7 bases lay between the germline ends. The CDR3 loop spans 13 amino acids. The CDR3 DNA reads as TGTGCCAGCAGCTTAGAACAGATCAATGAGCAGTTCTTC. Amino acid sequence: CASSLEQINEQFF.

This clonotype was recorded at least ten times. V usage is TRBV4-1 and J usage is TRBJ1-2; D is possibly TRBD1 (6 bases). Trimming took off 1 base at V and 4 bases at J, with 10 bases between the two ends. This CDR3 region has 14 residues. Germline CDR1 is MGHRA and CDR2 is YSYEKL. Here the CDR3 DNA reads TGCGCCAGCAGCCAAGGTCAGGGGATCTATGGCTACACCTTC. It specifies CASSQGQGIYGYTF.